Each of the 6 T cell receptor beta chains below was sequenced from the same sample in a study of metastatic and nonmetastatic thyroid tumors. There were no patients who had received any treatment before thyroid surgery. Using MiXCR, TCRdb re-called clones from the PCR reads. Of 33,000 or so clones in the sample, under 8% are singletons; the top ten hold 43%. Sequenced input: blood. Source of these receptors: a female donor with papillary thyroid cancer or a benign thyroid nodule (not recorded which). Some clones in this sample may be carry-over from other donors' samples.

This clone was detected many times. The chain uses TRBV27 and TRBJ1-5, with 7 bases identical to TRBD1. CDR1 and CDR2 (germline): MNHEY, SMNVEV (reference sequence). The CDR3 consists of 13 residues. V gave up 6 bases and J gave up 6 bases; unmatched junction bases: 5. The CDR3 coding sequence is TGTGCCAGCAGGGGACAGCCGAGTCAGCCCCAGCATTTT. Translating gives CASRGQPSQPQHF.

This chain connects TRBV5-1 to TRBJ2-2; the match to TRBD1 covers 7 bases. The CDR3 loop spans 16 amino acids. CDR1 SGHRS and CDR2 YFSETQ come from the germline V gene. Trimming removed 7 bases from V and 0 bases from J; junction bases left unmatched: 9. This CDR3 is CASRWDSSTNTGELFF. The CDR3, as DNA: TGCGCCAGCCGCTGGGACAGCTCAACGAACACCGGGGAGCTGTTTTTT. Full variable domain (remainder filled in from reference TRBV5-1 and TRBJ2-2): KAGVTQTPRYLIKTRGQQVTLSCSPISGHRSVSWYQQTPGQGLQFLFEYFSETQRNKGNFPGRFSGRQFSNSRSEMNVSTLELGDSALYLCASRWDSSTNTGELFFGEGSRLTVL.

This clone was observed at least ten times. The CDR3 region is CASSDTGGRGQPQHF. DNA for the CDR3: TGTGCCAGCAGTGATACAGGGGGCCGCGGTCAGCCCCAGCATTTT. J is TRBJ1-5 and V is TRBV28; 9 bases are shared with TRBD1. This CDR3 comprises 15 residues. Germline V gives CDR1 MDHEN, CDR2 SYDVKM. V lost 5 bases, J lost 6 bases, and 8 bases stayed unmatched.

This clone has only one observation. Being one base from a much bigger clone, this may be a read error. The chain uses TRBV4-1 and TRBJ2-5; D is perhaps TRBD1 (5 bases). The CDR3 is 14 amino acids. Trimming stripped 7 bases from V and 1 base from J, with 13 bases between. Germline CDR1 MGHRA, CDR2 YSYEKL. The CDR3 bases are TGCGCCAGCACTAAGGACATCCCCCAAGAGACCCAGTACTTC. It encodes CASTKDIPQETQYF.

The sample holds many counts of this clone. This rearrangement joins TRBV9 to TRBJ1-5; D is ambiguous. CDR1 SGDLS and CDR2 YYNGEE come from the germline V gene. The length of the CDR3 is 15 residues. The V and J ends lost 3 bases and 5 bases respectively, with 15 bases between them. The CDR3 DNA follows: TGTGCCAGCAGCGCATCGGGCCAGTCTTATCAGCCCCAGCATTTT. Translating it yields CASSASGQSYQPQHF.

This clone was seen repeatedly, ten times or more. This rearrangement joins TRBV19 to TRBJ2-6, with D possibly being TRBD2 (5 bases). The CDR3 consists of 17 residues. Germline V gene sequence: CDR1 LNHDA, CDR2 SQIVND (reference sequence). V gave up 7 bases and J gave up 0 bases, with 16 bases separating them. CDR3: CASKGLGSGSGANVLTF. The CDR3 DNA reads as TGTGCCAGTAAAGGACTGGGGTCTGGCTCTGGGGCCAACGTCCTGACTTTC.